The 27 T cell receptor beta chains in this list originate from one sample, sequenced in a study of blood T cell repertoires in COVID-19. Method: immunoSEQ multiplex PCR; TCRdb's copy keeps in-frame clones and lacks some. The sample records 180,000 or so clones, around 88% being singletons. The sample comprised peripheral blood. These receptors were collected from a woman in her thirties with acute or convalescent COVID-19.

The chain links TRBV2 to TRBJ1-2; D ambiguous. The V gene lost 4 bases and the J gene lost 6 bases, with 15 bases spanning the gap. The germline gives CDR1 SNHLY, CDR2 FYNNEI. This CDR3 spans 14 amino acids. In DNA, the CDR3 is TGTGCCAGCAGTGTTCAGCGGAGGGAAGATGGCTACACCTTC. Translating it yields CASSVQRREDGYTF.

This rearrangement joins TRBV7-9 to TRBJ1-4, with D perhaps TRBD1 (6 bases). V gave up 7 bases and J gave up 4 bases, with 19 bases separating them. The CDR3 spans 16 residues. Germline CDR1 is SEHNR and CDR2 is FQNEAQ (reference sequence). The CDR3 spells CASTSARGALNEKLFF. The CDR3 nucleotides are TGTGCCAGCACCTCGGCTCGGGGGGCCCTTAATGAAAAACTGTTTTTT.

The gene calls are TRBV11-3 and TRBJ2-1; 11 bases line up with TRBD2. The CDR3 contains 18 residues. Trimming removed 2 bases from V and 5 bases from J; junction bases left unmatched: 11. CDR1 is SGHNT and CDR2 is YENEEA in the germline V gene. The CDR3 coding sequence is TGTGCCAGCAGCTTATTTAGCGGGAGGGCCAAGAGGGACAATGAGCAGTTCTTC. It translates to CASSLFSGRAKRDNEQFF.

The chain joins TRBV7-2 to TRBJ2-1; possibly TRBD2 for D (5 bases). CDR1 and CDR2 from the germline V gene are SGHTA and FQGNSA. V shed 8 bases and J shed 4 bases, with 15 bases lying between them. CDR3 length equals 14 residues. The CDR3: CASSGRTGYNEQFF. The CDR3 DNA sequence: TGTGCCAGCTCCGGACGTACGGGGTACAATGAGCAGTTCTTC.

The rearrangement uses TRBV19 and TRBJ1-1; the D gene is possibly TRBD1 (6 bases). The CDR3 has 14 residues. CDR1 is LNHDA and CDR2 is SQIVND in the germline V gene (reference sequence). Trimming stripped 2 bases from V and 3 bases from J, with 10 bases between. CDR3 residues: CASSIQGFHTEAFF. Written as DNA, the CDR3 is TGTGCCAGTAGTATACAGGGGTTTCACACTGAAGCTTTCTTT.

The J gene is TRBJ2-5, the V gene TRBV6-1; 11 bases agree with TRBD2. The CDR3 sequence is 15 residues long. Per germline, CDR1 MNHNS and CDR2 SASEGT. The V segment lost 3 bases and the J segment 7 bases; nucleotides outside the gene matches: 7. The CDR3 region is CASSERTSGPLTQYF. CDR3 coding DNA: TGTGCCAGCAGTGAGCGGACTAGCGGGCCGTTGACCCAGTACTTC.

This clone was recorded only once. V gene TRBV7-9 combines with J gene TRBJ1-3; 7 nucleotides match TRBD1. The germline V gene encodes CDR1 SEHNR and CDR2 FQNEAQ (reference sequence). V lost 4 bases and J lost 0; bases outside the gene matches: 6. The CDR3 has 16 residues. This chain's CDR3 is CASSSRDSDSGNTIYF. The CDR3 coding sequence is TGTGCCAGCAGCTCCCGGGACAGCGACTCTGGAAACACCATATATTTT.

This clone was seen a single time. The J gene is TRBJ2-5, the V gene TRBV5-8; D possibly corresponds to TRBD1 (5 bases). CDR1 and CDR2 from the germline V gene are SGHTS and YDEGEE. The CDR3 is 13 residues long. The germline V and J ends were trimmed by 5 bases and 4 bases, with 12 bases remaining between them. In DNA, the CDR3 is TGTGCCAGCAGAGGGGTATCGGGAGAGACCCAGTACTTC. It specifies CASRGVSGETQYF.

With respect to this clone: Other DNA sequences in the sample encode the same CDR3. V gene TRBV30 combines with J gene TRBJ2-5; unclear D gene. Trimming took off 0 bases at V and 5 bases at J, with 4 bases between the two ends. There are 11 residues in the CDR3. The germline V gene encodes CDR1 GTSNPN and CDR2 SVGIG (reference sequence). CDR3 DNA: TGTGCCTGGAGTGTACTGGAGACCCAGTACTTC. It encodes CAWSVLETQYF.

The rearrangement uses TRBV28 and TRBJ1-2, with 7 nucleotides matching TRBD1. Germline V gene sequence: CDR1 MDHEN, CDR2 SYDVKM. V was pared by 6 bases and J by 5 bases, with 6 bases of the junction left unmatched. The CDR3 consists of 13 residues. The CDR3 is CASRSPGQYGYTF. CDR3 in DNA: TGTGCCAGCAGGTCGCCGGGACAGTATGGCTACACCTTC.

The chain joins TRBV2 to TRBJ2-1; 9 bases fit TRBD1. Trimming cost V 5 bases and J 14 bases; bases outside gene matches: 4. Germline V gene lookup returns CDR1 SNHLY and CDR2 FYNNEI. The length of the CDR3 is 11 residues. CDR3 bases: TGTGCCAGCAGTCGACAGGGGGTAAAGTTCTTC. This gives the protein CASSRQGVKFF. Full variable domain (missing parts from reference TRBV2 and TRBJ2-1): EPEVTQTPSHQVTQMGQEVILRCVPISNHLYFYWYRQILGQKVEFLVSFYNNEISEKSEIFDDQFSVERPDGSNFTLKIRSTKLEDSAMYFCASSRQGVKFFGPGTRLTVL.

This clone was picked up one time. V is TRBV3-1 (or the pseudogene TRBV3-2) and J is TRBJ2-7; the match to TRBD1 covers 10 bases. The V gene's germline CDR1 is LGHDT and CDR2 YNNKEL (reference sequence). The V gene end was trimmed by 3 bases and the J gene end by 6 bases; junction bases not matched to a gene: 2. The length of the CDR3 is 13 residues. CDR3 bases: TGTGCCAGCAGCCAGACAGGGGGCGGCGAGCAGTACTTC. It translates to CASSQTGGGEQYF.

This chain joins TRBV24-1 and TRBJ1-3, with a tentative D call TRBD1 (6 bases). Trimming took off 12 bases at V and 2 bases at J, with 10 bases between the two ends. Germline CDR1 and CDR2: KGHDR and SFDVKD. This CDR3 region has 12 residues. The CDR3 DNA sequence: TGTGCCTCACAGGGTGCTGGAAACACCATATATTTT. Its protein product is CASQGAGNTIYF.

The chain has TRBV2 and TRBJ1-2; 8 nucleotides align to TRBD1. V shed 8 bases and J 2 bases; nucleotides not matched to a gene: 4. Per the germline V gene, CDR1 is SNHLY and CDR2 is FYNNEI. This CDR3 has 13 residues. The CDR3 sequence: CASGQGRNYGYTF. The CDR3 coding sequence is TGTGCCAGCGGACAGGGCCGCAACTATGGCTACACCTTC. Variable domain in full (rest from reference TRBV2 and TRBJ1-2): EPEVTQTPSHQVTQMGQEVILRCVPISNHLYFYWYRQILGQKVEFLVSFYNNEISEKSEIFDDQFSVERPDGSNFTLKIRSTKLEDSAMYFCASGQGRNYGYTFGSGTRLTVV.

This chain uses TRBV5-1 with TRBJ2-1, with D possibly matching TRBD2 (6 bases). Per the germline V gene, CDR1 is SGHRS and CDR2 is YFSETQ. V shed 0 bases and J shed 2 bases, with 9 bases lying between them. This CDR3 has 15 amino acids. CDR3 bases: TGCGCCAGCAGCTTGGTTGGCGGGACCTACAATGAGCAGTTCTTC. It yields the protein CASSLVGGTYNEQFF.

This clone turned up a few times. The rearrangement uses TRBV2 and TRBJ2-1; the D is unclear. The CDR3 has 12 amino acids. Trimming removed 8 bases from V and 4 bases from J, with 9 bases in between. Germline V CDR1 and CDR2: SNHLY, FYNNEI. This CDR3 reads CASSYLYNEQFF. As DNA, the CDR3 is TGTGCCAGCTCCTACTTATACAATGAGCAGTTCTTC.

In the case of this clone: Other DNA sequences in the same sample also yield this CDR3. The chain combines TRBV28 with TRBJ1-1; D gene uncertain. Germline CDR1 is MDHEN and CDR2 is SYDVKM. The CDR3 is 11 amino acids. The V end lost 5 bases, the J end lost 2 bases, and 3 bases lay between the germline ends. The CDR3 spells CASSTNTEAFF. DNA of the CDR3: TGTGCCAGCAGTACTAACACTGAAGCTTTCTTT.

The CDR3: CASTLQVHADTQYF. CDR3 coding DNA: TGTGCCAGCACCCTACAGGTCCACGCAGATACGCAGTATTTT. V gene TRBV6-5 combines with J gene TRBJ2-3, with D tentatively TRBD1 (5 bases). Trimming stripped 7 bases from V and 4 bases from J, with 15 bases between. There are 14 residues in the CDR3. CDR1 is MNHEY and CDR2 is SVGAGI in the germline V gene.

The CDR3: CASSLSGGTDTQYF. The CDR3 region has the DNA TGCGCCAGCAGCTTGTCCGGAGGCACAGATACGCAGTATTTT. The rearrangement joins TRBV5-1 to TRBJ2-3; no firm D call. Trimming cost V 1 base and J 1 base, with 7 bases left between them. CDR1 is SGHRS, CDR2 YFSETQ, per germline. The CDR3 runs 14 residues.

The CDR3 region is CASSDSPRSGETQYF. As DNA, the CDR3 is TGTGCCAGCAGTGACTCTCCTAGGAGTGGAGAGACCCAGTACTTC. The rearrangement links TRBV6-4 to TRBJ2-5; D call uncertain. CDR3 size: 15 residues. CDR1 MRHNA and CDR2 SNTAGT come from the germline V gene. V was pared by 0 bases and J by 4 bases, with 12 bases between.

The chain has TRBV9 and TRBJ1-3; D not certain. Germline CDR1 reads SGDLS; CDR2 reads YYNGEE. V lost 0 bases to trimming and J lost 4 bases, with 8 bases between them. This CDR3 has 14 residues. The DNA of the CDR3 is TGTGCCAGCAGCGTAGGTAACCAGGGAAACACCATATATTTT. It specifies CASSVGNQGNTIYF.

V is TRBV7-2 and J is TRBJ2-7, with D possibly matching TRBD1 (7 bases). Germline V gives CDR1 SGHTA, CDR2 FQGNSA. Trimming removed 6 bases at V and 1 base at J, with 10 bases between. The CDR3 consists of 13 residues. The CDR3 reads CASRRDSSYEQYF. Written as DNA, the CDR3 is TGTGCCAGCAGGCGGGACAGTTCCTACGAGCAGTACTTC.

The chain is built from TRBV3-1 (or the pseudogene TRBV3-2) and TRBJ2-1, with a weak D call TRBD1 (5 bases). Trimming cost V 1 base and J 8 bases, with 12 bases left between them. Germline V gene lookup returns CDR1 LGHDT and CDR2 YNNKEL (reference sequence). The CDR3 is 14 amino acids. This CDR3 reads CASSQVFRVDEQFF. DNA for the CDR3: TGTGCCAGCAGCCAAGTGTTCAGGGTGGATGAGCAGTTCTTC.

V is TRBV5-4 and J is TRBJ1-4, with D perhaps TRBD1 (6 bases). Trimming removed 4 bases at V and 0 bases at J, with 13 bases between. This CDR3 spans 16 amino acids. Germline lookup yields CDR1 SGHNT and CDR2 YYREEE (reference sequence). The CDR3 DNA is TGTGCCAGCAGCCTGGACAGTTCTGCAACTAATGAAAAACTGTTTTTT. Amino acids: CASSLDSSATNEKLFF.

Details on this clone: At one end, the junction sequence differs from germline, possibly due to a read error. This rearrangement joins TRBV5-8 to TRBJ2-2, with 7 bases that match TRBD1. The CDR3 length is 12 residues. CDR1 SGHTS and CDR2 YDEGEE come from the germline V gene. The CDR3 reads CASTGARRELFF. The DNA for the CDR3 is TGTGCGAGCACAGGGGCGCGAAGGGAGCTGTTTTTT.

The chain joins TRBV6-5 to TRBJ2-7; D gene ambiguous. Germline V CDR1 and CDR2: MNHEY, SVGAGI. There are 12 residues in the CDR3. The V end was cut by 9 bases, the J end by 0 bases, with 9 bases between. This chain's CDR3 is CASAGSSYEQYF. The CDR3 region has the DNA TGTGCCAGTGCCGGTAGCTCCTACGAGCAGTACTTC.

The chain uses TRBV5-6 and TRBJ1-5, with unresolved D. V was trimmed by 4 bases and J by 2 bases, leaving 10 bases between them. This CDR3 is 14 amino acids long. The V gene's germline CDR1 is SGHDT and CDR2 YYEEEE. In nucleotides, the CDR3 is TGTGCCAGCAGCATTGCCGGGGGCAATCAGCCCCAGCATTTT. Encoded protein: CASSIAGGNQPQHF.